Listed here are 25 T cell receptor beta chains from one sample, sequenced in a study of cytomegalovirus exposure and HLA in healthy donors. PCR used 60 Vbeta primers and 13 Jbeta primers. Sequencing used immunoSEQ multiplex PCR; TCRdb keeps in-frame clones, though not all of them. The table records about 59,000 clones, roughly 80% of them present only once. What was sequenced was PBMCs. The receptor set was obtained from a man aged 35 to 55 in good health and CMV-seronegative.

As DNA, the CDR3 is TGTGCCAGCAGCTTAGTCCCGCGCGACGAGCAGTACTTC. It codes for CASSLVPRDEQYF. This chain links TRBV11-2 with TRBJ2-7; unclear D gene. Deletions cut 1 base from V and 5 bases from J, with 9 bases between. Germline CDR1 and CDR2: SGHAT and FQNNGV. The CDR3 runs 13 residues. Together with reference TRBV11-2 and TRBJ2-7, the CDR3 gives the full variable domain: EAGVAQSPRYKIIEKRQSVAFWCNPISGHATLYWYQQILGQGPKLLIQFQNNGVVDDSQLPKDRFSAERLKGVDSTLKIQPAKLEDSAVYLCASSLVPRDEQYFGPGTRLTVT.

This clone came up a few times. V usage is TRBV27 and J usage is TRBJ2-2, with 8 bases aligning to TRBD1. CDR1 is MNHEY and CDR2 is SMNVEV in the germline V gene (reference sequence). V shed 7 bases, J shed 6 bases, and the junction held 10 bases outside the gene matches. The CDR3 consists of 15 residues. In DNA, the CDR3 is TGTGCCAGCAAACTGTCCGGGACAGGAGCCGGGGAGCTGTTTTTT. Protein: CASKLSGTGAGELFF.

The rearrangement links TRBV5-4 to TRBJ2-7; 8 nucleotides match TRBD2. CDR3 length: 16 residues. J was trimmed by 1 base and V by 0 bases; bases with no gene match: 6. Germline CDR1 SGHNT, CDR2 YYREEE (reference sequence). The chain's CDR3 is CASSLDQLAGSYEQYF. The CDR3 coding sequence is TGTGCCAGCAGCTTGGACCAATTAGCGGGGTCCTACGAGCAGTACTTC.

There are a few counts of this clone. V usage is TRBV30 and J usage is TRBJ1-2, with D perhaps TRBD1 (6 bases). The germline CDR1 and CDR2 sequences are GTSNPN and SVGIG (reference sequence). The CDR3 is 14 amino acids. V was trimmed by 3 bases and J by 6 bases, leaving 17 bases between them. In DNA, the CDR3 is TGTGCCTGGAGGGACCCGGGGGGGCCGCATGGCTACACCTTC. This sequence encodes CAWRDPGGPHGYTF.

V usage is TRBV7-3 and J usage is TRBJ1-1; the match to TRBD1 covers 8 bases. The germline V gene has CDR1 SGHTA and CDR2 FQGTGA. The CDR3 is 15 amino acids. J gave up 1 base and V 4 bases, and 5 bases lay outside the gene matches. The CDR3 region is CASSSYRGGNTEAFF. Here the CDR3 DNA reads TGTGCCAGCAGCTCTTACAGGGGGGGGAACACTGAAGCTTTCTTT.

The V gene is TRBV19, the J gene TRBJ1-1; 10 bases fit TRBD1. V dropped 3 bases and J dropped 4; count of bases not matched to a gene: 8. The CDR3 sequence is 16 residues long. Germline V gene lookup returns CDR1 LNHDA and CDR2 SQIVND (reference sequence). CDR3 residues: CASSMRQGAIGTEAFF. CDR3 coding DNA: TGTGCCAGTAGTATGCGACAGGGGGCTATCGGCACTGAAGCTTTCTTT.

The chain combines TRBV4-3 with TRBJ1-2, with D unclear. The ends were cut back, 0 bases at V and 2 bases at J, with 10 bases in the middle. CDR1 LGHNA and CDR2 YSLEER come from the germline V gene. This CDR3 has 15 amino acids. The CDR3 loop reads CASSQDLGQNYGYTF. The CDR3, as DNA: TGCGCCAGCAGCCAAGATCTTGGCCAGAACTATGGCTACACCTTC.

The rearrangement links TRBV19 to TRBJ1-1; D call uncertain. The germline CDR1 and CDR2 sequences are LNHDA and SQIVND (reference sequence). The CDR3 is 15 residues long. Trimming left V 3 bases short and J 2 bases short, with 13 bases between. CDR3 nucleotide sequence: TGTGCCAGTAGTATTCTGGGCTCCACAAACACTGAAGCTTTCTTT. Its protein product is CASSILGSTNTEAFF.

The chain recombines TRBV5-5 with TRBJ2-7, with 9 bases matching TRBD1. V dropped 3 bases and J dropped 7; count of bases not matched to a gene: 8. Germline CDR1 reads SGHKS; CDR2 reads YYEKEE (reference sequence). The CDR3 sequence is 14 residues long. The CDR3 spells CASSSRDREGEQYV. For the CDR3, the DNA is TGTGCCAGCAGCTCTAGGGACAGGGAAGGAGAGCAGTACGTC.

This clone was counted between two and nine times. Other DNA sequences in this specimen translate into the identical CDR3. CDR3 protein: CASSPGQGATEAFF. In nucleotides, the CDR3 is TGTGCCAGCTCACCTGGACAGGGGGCCACTGAAGCTTTCTTT. The chain couples TRBV18 to TRBJ1-1, with TRBD1 matching 11 bases. The V gene's germline CDR1 is KGHSH and CDR2 LQKENI. The CDR3 totals 14 residues. V gave up 3 bases and J gave up 4 bases; unmatched junction bases: 1.

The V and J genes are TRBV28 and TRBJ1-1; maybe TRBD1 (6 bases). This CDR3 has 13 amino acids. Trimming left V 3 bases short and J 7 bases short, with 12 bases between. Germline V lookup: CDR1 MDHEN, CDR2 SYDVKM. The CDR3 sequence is CASSFVQGYEAFF. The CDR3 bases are TGTGCCAGCAGTTTCGTTCAGGGGTATGAAGCTTTCTTT.

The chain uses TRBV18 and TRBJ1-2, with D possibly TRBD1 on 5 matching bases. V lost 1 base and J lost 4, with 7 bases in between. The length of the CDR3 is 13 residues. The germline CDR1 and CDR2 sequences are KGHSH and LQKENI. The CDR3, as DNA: TGTGCCAGCTCACCACGACAGTCCTATGGCTACACCTTC. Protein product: CASSPRQSYGYTF.

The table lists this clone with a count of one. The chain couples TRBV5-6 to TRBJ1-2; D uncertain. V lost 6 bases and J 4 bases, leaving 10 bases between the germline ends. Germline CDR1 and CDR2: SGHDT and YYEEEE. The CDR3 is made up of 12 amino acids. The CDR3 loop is CASKARSYGYTF. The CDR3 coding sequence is TGTGCCAGCAAAGCGCGCTCCTATGGCTACACCTTC.

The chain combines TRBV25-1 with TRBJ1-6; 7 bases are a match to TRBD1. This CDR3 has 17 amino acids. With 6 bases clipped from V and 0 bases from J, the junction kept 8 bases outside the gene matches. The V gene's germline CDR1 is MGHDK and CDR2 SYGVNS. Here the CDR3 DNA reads TGTGCCAGCAGCGACAGGGATGTTAGCTCCTATAATTCACCCCTCCACTTT. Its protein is CASSDRDVSSYNSPLHF.

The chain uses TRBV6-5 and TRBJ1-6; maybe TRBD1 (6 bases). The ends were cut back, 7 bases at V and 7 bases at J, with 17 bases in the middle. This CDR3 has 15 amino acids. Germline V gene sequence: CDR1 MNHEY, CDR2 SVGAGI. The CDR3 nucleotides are TGTGCCAGCAACCGGGGGGGGCGAAGGAATTCACCCCTCCACTTT. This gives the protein CASNRGGRRNSPLHF.

Here the CDR3 reads CASSGAGPQPQHF. CDR3 sequence (DNA): TGTGCCAGTTCTGGGGCAGGTCCTCAGCCCCAGCATTTT. The chain is built from TRBV19 and TRBJ1-5; D is possibly TRBD1 (5 bases). Germline V lookup: CDR1 LNHDA, CDR2 SQIVND (reference sequence). The V end lost 8 bases, the J end lost 6 bases, and 14 bases lay between the germline ends. This CDR3 has 13 amino acids.

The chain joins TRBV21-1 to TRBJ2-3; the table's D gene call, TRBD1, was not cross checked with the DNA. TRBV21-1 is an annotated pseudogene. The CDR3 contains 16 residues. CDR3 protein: CASTYSDRGHTDTQYF. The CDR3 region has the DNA TGTGCCAGCACCTACTCAGACAGGGGACACACAGATACGCAGTATTTT.

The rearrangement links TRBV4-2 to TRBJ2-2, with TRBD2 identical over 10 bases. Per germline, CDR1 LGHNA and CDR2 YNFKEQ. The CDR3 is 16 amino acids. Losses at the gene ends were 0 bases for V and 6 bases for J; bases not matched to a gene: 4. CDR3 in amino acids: CASSQERTSGAGELFF. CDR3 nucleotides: TGTGCCAGCAGCCAAGAAAGGACTAGCGGTGCCGGGGAGCTGTTTTTT.

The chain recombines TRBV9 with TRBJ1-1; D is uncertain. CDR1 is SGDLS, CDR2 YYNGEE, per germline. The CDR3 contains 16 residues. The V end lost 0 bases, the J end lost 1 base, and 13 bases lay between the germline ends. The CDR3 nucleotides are TGTGCCAGCAGCGTAGGTGGCCGACGGGGGAACACTGAAGCTTTCTTT. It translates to CASSVGGRRGNTEAFF. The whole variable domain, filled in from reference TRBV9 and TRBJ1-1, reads DSGVTQTPKHLITATGQRVTLRCSPRSGDLSVYWYQQSLDQGLQFLIQYYNGEERAKGNILERFSAQQFPDLHSELNLSSLELGDSALYFCASSVGGRRGNTEAFFGQGTRLTVV.

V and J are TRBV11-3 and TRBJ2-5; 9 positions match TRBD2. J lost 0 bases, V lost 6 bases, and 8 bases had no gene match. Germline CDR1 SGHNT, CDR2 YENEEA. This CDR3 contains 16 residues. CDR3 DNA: TGTGCCAGCAGTTCAGGGGAGCGGGGGGACCAAGAGACCCAGTACTTC. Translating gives CASSSGERGDQETQYF.

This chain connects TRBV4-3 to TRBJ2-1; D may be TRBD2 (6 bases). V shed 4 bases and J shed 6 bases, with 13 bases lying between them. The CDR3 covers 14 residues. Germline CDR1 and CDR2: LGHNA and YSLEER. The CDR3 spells CASSRILGGNEQFF. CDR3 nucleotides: TGCGCCAGCAGCCGGATACTCGGGGGCAATGAGCAGTTCTTC.

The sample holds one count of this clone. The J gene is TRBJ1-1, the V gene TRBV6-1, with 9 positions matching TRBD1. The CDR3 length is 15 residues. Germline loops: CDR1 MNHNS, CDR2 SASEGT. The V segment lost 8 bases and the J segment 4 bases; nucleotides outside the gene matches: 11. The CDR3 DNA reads TGTGCCAGCCAAATCTCGGGACAGGGATCCACTGAAGCTTTCTTT. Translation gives CASQISGQGSTEAFF.

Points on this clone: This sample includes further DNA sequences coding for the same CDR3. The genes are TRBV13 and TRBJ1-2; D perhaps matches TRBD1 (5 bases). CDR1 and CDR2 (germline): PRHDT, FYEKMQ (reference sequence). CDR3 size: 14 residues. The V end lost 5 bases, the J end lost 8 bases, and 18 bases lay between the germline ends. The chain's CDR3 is CASSLGPGGRGYTF. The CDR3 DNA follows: TGTGCCAGCAGCCTGGGACCGGGAGGGAGGGGCTACACCTTC.

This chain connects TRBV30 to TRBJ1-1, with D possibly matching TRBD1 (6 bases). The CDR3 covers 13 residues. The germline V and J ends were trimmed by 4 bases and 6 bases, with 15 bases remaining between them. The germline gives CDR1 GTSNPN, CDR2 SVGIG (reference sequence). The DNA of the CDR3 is TGTGCCTGGAACAGGGCATGGTTTGCTGAAGCTTTCTTT. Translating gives CAWNRAWFAEAFF.

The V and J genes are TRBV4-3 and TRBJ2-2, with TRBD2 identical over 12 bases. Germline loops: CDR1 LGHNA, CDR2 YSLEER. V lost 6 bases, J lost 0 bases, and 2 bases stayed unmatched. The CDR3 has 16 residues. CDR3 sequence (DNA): TGCGCCAGCAGTCTAGCGGGGGGGACGAACACCGGGGAGCTGTTTTTT. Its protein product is CASSLAGGTNTGELFF.